This T cell receptor beta chain originates from a study of blood T cell repertoires in COVID-19. Study-wide context: Samples came from the United States, Italy and Spain, spanning acute and convalescent COVID-19.

Looked up from germline, CDR1 is SGHTS and CDR2 is YDEGEE. The length of the CDR3 is 14 residues. Trimming left V 4 bases short and J 1 base short, with 11 bases between. Patients from Seattle were sampled longitudinally, starting during active infection. Sequencing used immunoSEQ multiplex PCR; TCRdb keeps in-frame clones, though not all of them. Among roughly 200,000 clones listed, approximately 80% were seen once. The gene calls are TRBV5-8 and TRBJ1-2; D gene ambiguous. This TCR was sampled from a woman between 40 and 50 years old with COVID-19, enrolled during active disease. The specimen sequenced was peripheral blood. The CDR3 coding sequence is TGTGCCAGCAGCCCGGGTCTCAATAACTATGGCTACACCTTC. Protein: CASSPGLNNYGYTF.